This is a list of T cell receptor beta chains from one sample in a study of T cell repertoires in cytomegalovirus infection. TCRdb used MiXCR to reprocess the reads, holding one entry per CDR3 protein. Seen here are just under 550,000 distinct CDR3 sequences, 26% observed once, and the top ten hold under 15%. The sequencing input was PBMCs. Receptor source: a human donor in good health (CMV status not recorded). Some clones in this sample may be carry-over from other donors' samples. Each CDR3 is given with its conserved first and last residue. A D gene is named only where the DNA matches it firmly. Clone size is not always given. Where it is, it says once, few, many or a class for expanded clones.

V: TRBV5-1; D: NA; J: TRBJ1-1; size: NA; DNA: TGCGCCAGCAGCTTGTGGGCGGGATTGAACACTGAAGCTTTCTTT; CDR3: CASSLWAGLNTEAFF
V: TRBV5-1; D: TRBD2; J: TRBJ2-2; size: NA; DNA: TGCGCCAGCAGCTTGCGAATAGCGGGAGGGCCGAACACCGGGGAGCTGTTTTTT; CDR3: CASSLRIAGGPNTGELFF
V: TRBV30; D: TRBD1; J: TRBJ1-5; size: NA; DNA: TGTGCCTGGAGTATTGGACAGGTCCGGTATCAGCCCCAGCATTTT; CDR3: CAWSIGQVRYQPQHF
V: TRBV12-3/TRBV12-4; D: NA; J: TRBJ2-1; size: few; DNA: TGTGCCAGCAGTTTTCGCGATGAGGAGTTCTTC; CDR3: CASSFRDEEFF
V: TRBV20-1; D: TRBD2; J: TRBJ2-1; size: few; DNA: TGCAGTGCTAGAGCACCTAGCGGGACCTACAATGAGCAGTTCTTC; CDR3: CSARAPSGTYNEQFF
V: TRBV20-1; D: NA; J: TRBJ2-7; size: once; DNA: TGCAGTGCTAGAGAGGCCGCTAGCTCCTACGAGCAGTACTTC; CDR3: CSAREAASSYEQYF
V: TRBV19; D: TRBD2; J: TRBJ2-3; size: NA; DNA: TGTGCCAGTAGTATAGACGCTAGCGGGACCAGCACAGATACGCAGTATTTT; CDR3: CASSIDASGTSTDTQYF
V: TRBV7-2; D: NA; J: TRBJ2-1; size: many; DNA: TGTGCCAGCAGCTTAAATCCCAATGAGCAGTTCTTC; CDR3: CASSLNPNEQFF
V: TRBV12-3/TRBV12-4; D: TRBD1; J: TRBJ1-2; size: NA; DNA: TGTGCCAGCAGTTCCGGACAGGGGAACCCCTATGGCTACACCTTC; CDR3: CASSSGQGNPYGYTF
V: TRBV27; D: NA; J: TRBJ2-7; size: NA; DNA: TGTGCCAGCAGCCCTCAGGGGACGAACTACGAGCAGTACTTC; CDR3: CASSPQGTNYEQYF
V: TRBV7-9; D: TRBD2; J: TRBJ2-1; size: once; DNA: TGTGCCAGCAGCCCTTCCCCGGGACTAGCGGGATGGGATGAGCAGTTCTTC; CDR3: CASSPSPGLAGWDEQFF
V: TRBV11-2; D: NA; J: TRBJ2-3; size: few; DNA: TGTGCCAGCAGCTTAGTGTCTTCTCCCCGTACGCAGTATTTT; CDR3: CASSLVSSPRTQYF
V: TRBV28; D: NA; J: TRBJ1-2; size: few; DNA: TGTGCCAGCAGTTCGATTGCTAACTATGGCTACACCTTC; CDR3: CASSSIANYGYTF
V: TRBV6-6; D: NA; J: TRBJ1-2; size: NA; DNA: TGTGCCAGCAGTACAGGGCGGATTGGCTACACCTTC; CDR3: CASSTGRIGYTF
V: TRBV4-1; D: NA; J: TRBJ1-4; size: NA; DNA: TGCGCCAGCAGCCAAGATAATCCGTCTTCTGCAACTAATGAAAAACTGTTTTTT; CDR3: CASSQDNPSSATNEKLFF
V: TRBV5-6; D: NA; J: TRBJ2-7; size: few; DNA: TGTGCCAGCAGCTCCTGGACAGTGTCCTACGAGCAGTACTTC; CDR3: CASSSWTVSYEQYF
V: TRBV4-1; D: NA; J: TRBJ1-1; size: NA; DNA: TGCGCCAGCAGCCAACAGGGGACGAACACTGAAGCTTTCTTT; CDR3: CASSQQGTNTEAFF
V: TRBV7-2; D: TRBD2; J: TRBJ2-1; size: many; DNA: TGTGCCAGCAGAGCTAGCGGGAGAGGAAACAATGAGCAGTTCTTC; CDR3: CASRASGRGNNEQFF
V: TRBV27; D: TRBD2; J: TRBJ2-7; size: NA; DNA: TGTGCCAGCAGTCCTTTGGGACTAGCTCTCTACGAGCAGTACTTC; CDR3: CASSPLGLALYEQYF
V: TRBV7-9; D: NA; J: TRBJ2-5; size: few; DNA: TGTGCCAGCAGCCACGCCAGGAAGTTCCAAGAGACCCAGTACTTC; CDR3: CASSHARKFQETQYF
V: TRBV27; D: NA; J: TRBJ2-3; size: NA; DNA: TGTGCCAGCAGCCCTTATTCTACGTTGATGACGCAGTATTTT; CDR3: CASSPYSTLMTQYF
V: TRBV7-2; D: NA; J: TRBJ2-6; size: few; DNA: TGTGCCAGCAGCTCCCAATTAGCTGGGGCCAACGTCCTGACTTTC; CDR3: CASSSQLAGANVLTF
V: TRBV5-1; D: TRBD1; J: TRBJ1-4; size: few; DNA: TGCGCCAGCAGCTCCGGGACAGGGGGCACTAATGAAAAACTGTTTTTT; CDR3: CASSSGTGGTNEKLFF
V: TRBV5-1; D: TRBD2; J: TRBJ2-4; size: NA; DNA: TGCGCCAGCAGCCTCGGACTAGCGGGAGGATTGGACATTCAGTACTTC; CDR3: CASSLGLAGGLDIQYF
V: TRBV12-3/TRBV12-4; D: NA; J: TRBJ1-5; size: few; DNA: TGTGCCAGCAGTCTCACCCCGGAGCTCCAGCATTTT; CDR3: CASSLTPELQHF
V: TRBV4-2; D: NA; J: TRBJ2-6; size: few; DNA: TGTGCCAGCAGCCAAGACAACTCTGGGGCCAACGTCCTGACTTTC; CDR3: CASSQDNSGANVLTF
V: TRBV7-7; D: TRBD2; J: TRBJ2-1; size: few; DNA: TGTGCCAGCAGCTTCTCCGGACTAGCGGAGCAGTTCTTC; CDR3: CASSFSGLAEQFF
V: TRBV24-1; D: NA; J: TRBJ2-1; size: NA; DNA: TGTGCCACCAGTGATCAGAGAAACAATGAGCAGTTCTTC; CDR3: CATSDQRNNEQFF
V: TRBV7-2; D: NA; J: TRBJ2-7; size: many; DNA: TGTGCCAGCAGCTTAGAGGGGACACCATCCTACGAGCAGTACTTC; CDR3: CASSLEGTPSYEQYF
V: TRBV19; D: NA; J: TRBJ2-2; size: few; DNA: TGTGCCAGTAGTATATACGGGACAACGAACACCGGGGAGCTGTTTTTT; CDR3: CASSIYGTTNTGELFF
V: TRBV6-2/TRBV6-3; D: TRBD2; J: TRBJ2-3; size: few; DNA: TGTGCCAGCAGACTAGCGGGAGCAGTTGCAGATACGCAGTATTTT; CDR3: CASRLAGAVADTQYF
V: TRBV12-5; D: NA; J: TRBJ1-2; size: NA; DNA: TGTGCTAGTGGTTTGGTACGGTCGGGTGAAGGCTACACCTTC; CDR3: CASGLVRSGEGYTF
V: TRBV7-2; D: NA; J: TRBJ2-1; size: NA; DNA: TGTGCCAGCAGGACTCCCTTGGGAGAGCAGTTCTTC; CDR3: CASRTPLGEQFF
V: TRBV23-1; D: NA; J: TRBJ2-6; size: NA; DNA: TGCGCCAGCAGTCAATCGGCGTGGGCAGTCCTCTCTGGGGCCAACGTCCTGACTTTC; CDR3: CASSQSAWAVLSGANVLTF
V: TRBV7-2; D: NA; J: TRBJ2-3; size: many; DNA: TGTGCCAGCAGCTTAGGGCCTAGCGCCACAGATACGCAGTATTTT; CDR3: CASSLGPSATDTQYF
V: TRBV24-1; D: NA; J: TRBJ1-5; size: few; DNA: TGTGCCACCAGTGATGGGACACCGGGCTATCAGCCCCAGCATTTT; CDR3: CATSDGTPGYQPQHF
V: TRBV19; D: NA; J: TRBJ2-7; size: many; DNA: TGTGCCAGTAGTAAACAGGGTCGGTCCTACGAGCAGTACTTC; CDR3: CASSKQGRSYEQYF
V: TRBV11-3; D: TRBD2; J: TRBJ2-3; size: few; DNA: TGTGCCAGCAGCTATGGACTAGCGGTAACAGATACGCAGTATTTT; CDR3: CASSYGLAVTDTQYF
V: TRBV12-3/TRBV12-4; D: NA; J: TRBJ1-5; size: NA; DNA: TGTGCCAGCAGTCAGGGACCTCCAAAGAGCAATCAGCCCCAGCATTTT; CDR3: CASSQGPPKSNQPQHF
V: TRBV6-1; D: NA; J: TRBJ1-5; size: few; DNA: TGTGCCAGCAGTGAAGGAACAGGCCCTCAGCCCCAGCATTTT; CDR3: CASSEGTGPQPQHF
V: TRBV6-1; D: NA; J: TRBJ1-5; size: many; DNA: TGTGCCAGCAGTGAAGCCGGCTATAGCAATCAGCCCCAGCATTTT; CDR3: CASSEAGYSNQPQHF
V: TRBV6-2/TRBV6-3; D: NA; J: TRBJ2-1; size: few; DNA: TGTGCCGTCAGATGGTACAATGAGCAGTTCTTC; CDR3: CAVRWYNEQFF
V: TRBV3-1; D: TRBD2; J: TRBJ2-3; size: NA; DNA: TGTGCCAGCAGCCGTACCGGGACTAGCGGGAGTAGCGCAGATACGCAGTATTTT; CDR3: CASSRTGTSGSSADTQYF
V: TRBV5-1; D: TRBD2; J: TRBJ2-5; size: few; DNA: TGCGCCAGCAGCTTGGGAGTGGTAGCGGGAGGCCCAGGGACCCAGTACTTC; CDR3: CASSLGVVAGGPGTQYF
V: TRBV2; D: NA; J: TRBJ1-2; size: few; DNA: TGTGCCAGCTCAAACGGGGCAAACTATGGCTACACCTTC; CDR3: CASSNGANYGYTF
V: TRBV10-1; D: NA; J: TRBJ1-1; size: few; DNA: TGCGCCAGCAGTGATGTGTCGGGTGAAGCTTTCTTT; CDR3: CASSDVSGEAFF
V: TRBV4-1; D: NA; J: TRBJ2-5; size: NA; DNA: TGCGCCAGCAGCCAAGCCAACCAAGAGACCCAGTACTTC; CDR3: CASSQANQETQYF
V: TRBV7-9; D: TRBD2; J: TRBJ2-3; size: many; DNA: TGTGCCAGCAGCGTGGGACTAGCGGGAGTGGGGGATACGCAGTATTTT; CDR3: CASSVGLAGVGDTQYF
V: TRBV7-8; D: TRBD2; J: TRBJ2-3; size: many; DNA: TGTGCCAGCAGGAGAACTAGCGGGAGCACAGATACGCAGTATTTT; CDR3: CASRRTSGSTDTQYF
V: TRBV19; D: NA; J: TRBJ1-2; size: NA; DNA: TGTGCCAGTAAACGGCCGACAGAATCCTACTATGGCTACACCTTC; CDR3: CASKRPTESYYGYTF
V: TRBV7-9; D: NA; J: TRBJ1-2; size: few; DNA: TGTGCCAGCAGCGGTCTGTGGGACTATGGCTACACCTTC; CDR3: CASSGLWDYGYTF